A selection of T cell receptor beta chains follows, all from one sample in a study of T cells expressing NK-cell markers. With the 5' RACE reads reprocessed, TCRdb shows one record per CDR3 protein and no DNA. The sample data list about 340 distinct CDR3 sequences. Sequenced: blood T cells: a sorted CD56 or NKG2C T cell subset, CD4+ or CD8+ T cells, or bulk PBMC T cells (not recorded which). The receptor source for this set is a woman aged 18 to 35 in good health. Both conserved end residues are part of each CDR3. The order of the fields is J gene, clone size, V gene, CDR3 protein. Not all rows give a size; the values are once, few, many and, for expanded clones, a class.

J: TRBJ2-2; size: NA; V: TRBV6-1; CDR3: CASSEPGLAGGPSTGELFF
J: TRBJ2-1; size: medium-sized; V: TRBV7-9; CDR3: CAVPPSGRFGEQFF
J: TRBJ2-5; size: NA; V: TRBV7-9; CDR3: CASTPTQTLLIETQYF
J: TRBJ1-2; size: NA; V: TRBV19; CDR3: CASSFHRGFRYGYTF
J: TRBJ2-1; size: medium-sized; V: TRBV29-1; CDR3: CSVEERSSYNEQFF
J: TRBJ1-4; size: NA; V: TRBV27; CDR3: CASGPYEEWELFF
J: TRBJ1-5; size: medium-sized; V: TRBV3-1; CDR3: CASSQGTGYQPQHF
J: TRBJ2-1; size: NA; V: TRBV12-5; CDR3: CASGEREGPSLVYNEQFF
J: TRBJ2-7; size: NA; V: TRBV12-3/TRBV12-4; CDR3: CASSLGDLHYYEQYF
J: TRBJ1-2; size: NA; V: TRBV7-9; CDR3: CASTSGRVLYGYTF
J: TRBJ2-1; size: NA; V: TRBV5-4; CDR3: CASSLVSLWRGSPMGSYNEQFF
J: TRBJ2-4; size: NA; V: TRBV6-2/TRBV6-3; CDR3: CASSPTWGTLAKNIQYF
J: TRBJ2-7; size: NA; V: TRBV7-9; CDR3: CASSPGARGLYEQYF
J: TRBJ2-7; size: NA; V: TRBV9; CDR3: CASSVGPGSSYEQYF
J: TRBJ2-4; size: NA; V: TRBV10-2; CDR3: CASSYIRESKLENIQYF
J: TRBJ1-1; size: NA; V: TRBV12-3/TRBV12-4; CDR3: CASSFVALGDTEAFF
J: TRBJ1-2; size: medium-sized; V: TRBV7-9; CDR3: CASSLYVSGYGYTF
J: TRBJ2-7; size: NA; V: TRBV5-6; CDR3: CASSGRHPYEQYF
J: TRBJ2-1; size: NA; V: TRBV7-2; CDR3: CASRTRGTAYNEQFF
J: TRBJ2-6; size: NA; V: TRBV7-9; CDR3: CASSFTPGLTPFNVLTF
J: TRBJ1-5; size: NA; V: TRBV7-8; CDR3: CASSNTGGGQPQHF
J: TRBJ2-1; size: medium-sized; V: TRBV6-5; CDR3: CASSYGVRPDEQFF
J: TRBJ2-5; size: NA; V: TRBV27; CDR3: CASSLILAGGFETQYF
J: TRBJ2-7; size: medium-sized; V: TRBV27; CDR3: CASSLVMASGRNYEQYF
J: TRBJ1-1; size: NA; V: TRBV2; CDR3: CASRILNTEAFF
J: TRBJ2-7; size: NA; V: TRBV11-2; CDR3: CASSLSGRRLGYPYEQYF
J: TRBJ2-7; size: medium-sized; V: TRBV5-1; CDR3: CASSSSSYEQYF
J: TRBJ1-1; size: medium-sized; V: TRBV19; CDR3: CASQYTLNTEAFF
J: TRBJ1-1; size: NA; V: TRBV19; CDR3: CASSEDRHPWIPEAFF
J: TRBJ2-3; size: NA; V: TRBV20-1; CDR3: CSAVGAADLDTQYF
J: TRBJ2-7; size: hyperexpanded; V: TRBV14; CDR3: CASSSDRYEQYF
J: TRBJ2-1; size: NA; V: TRBV12-3/TRBV12-4; CDR3: CASSPMGCEQFF
J: TRBJ2-3; size: NA; V: TRBV7-9; CDR3: CASSLANRGLTQYF
J: TRBJ2-2; size: NA; V: TRBV7-2; CDR3: CASSLRSRDLANTGELFF
J: TRBJ1-1; size: NA; V: TRBV27; CDR3: CASSFLWGNTEAFF
J: TRBJ2-3; size: NA; V: TRBV5-1; CDR3: CASSLWHPRPSTDTQYF
J: TRBJ2-6; size: NA; V: TRBV13; CDR3: CASSSIGVWGQSFSGANVLTF
J: TRBJ1-1; size: NA; V: TRBV29-1; CDR3: CSARGGAETEAFF
J: TRBJ1-4; size: NA; V: TRBV12-3/TRBV12-4; CDR3: CASSLSRANEKLFF
J: TRBJ2-1; size: medium-sized; V: TRBV2; CDR3: CASTTRSHEQFF
J: TRBJ1-2; size: NA; V: TRBV9; CDR3: CASSVGGGDTGYGYTF
J: TRBJ2-1; size: NA; V: TRBV29-1; CDR3: CSVDGGVSWAYNEQFF
J: TRBJ1-2; size: NA; V: TRBV29-1; CDR3: CSVETDYYGYTF
J: TRBJ1-1; size: NA; V: TRBV12-5; CDR3: CASGLKRAGDTEAFF
J: TRBJ2-1; size: NA; V: TRBV6-5; CDR3: CASRGTSGARVHNEQFF
J: TRBJ2-1; size: NA; V: TRBV12-3/TRBV12-4; CDR3: CASSPGTRGSRYNEQFF
J: TRBJ2-7; size: NA; V: TRBV28; CDR3: CASGVRTFRAAYEQYF